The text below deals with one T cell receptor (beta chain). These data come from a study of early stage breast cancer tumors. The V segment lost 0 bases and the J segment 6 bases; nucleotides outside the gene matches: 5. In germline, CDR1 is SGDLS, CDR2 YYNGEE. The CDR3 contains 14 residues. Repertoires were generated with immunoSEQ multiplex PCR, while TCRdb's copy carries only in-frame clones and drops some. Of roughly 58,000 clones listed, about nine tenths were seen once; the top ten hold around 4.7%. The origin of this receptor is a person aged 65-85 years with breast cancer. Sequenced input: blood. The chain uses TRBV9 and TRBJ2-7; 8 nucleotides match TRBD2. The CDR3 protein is CASSVAGRDSEQYF. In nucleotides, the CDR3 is TGTGCCAGCAGCGTAGCCGGGAGGGATTCCGAGCAGTACTTC. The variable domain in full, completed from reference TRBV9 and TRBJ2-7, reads DSGVTQTPKHLITATGQRVTLRCSPRSGDLSVYWYQQSLDQGLQFLIQYYNGEERAKGNILERFSAQQFPDLHSELNLSSLELGDSALYFCASSVAGRDSEQYFGPGTRLTVT.